The 2 T cell receptor beta chains below all came from one sample that was sequenced in a study of cytomegalovirus exposure and HLA in healthy donors. The PCR employed 60 Vbeta primers together with 13 Jbeta primers. TCRdb keeps only in-frame clones here, not all; method: immunoSEQ multiplex PCR. This sample has 95,000 to 110,000 clones, with 79% found just once. Material for sequencing was PBMCs. Source of these receptors: a man between 45 and 60 years old in good health and CMV-seropositive.

In this sample, this clone turned up once. This chain joins TRBV11-1 and TRBJ2-6, with D tentatively TRBD1 (6 bases). This CDR3 region has 17 residues. V lost 8 bases to trimming and J lost 0 bases, with 17 bases between them. Germline V gene data show CDR1 as SGHAT and CDR2 as FQDESV (reference sequence). In nucleotides, the CDR3 is TGTGCCAGCCTACAGGGTTTGGGTAGCTCTGGGGCCAACGTCCTGACTTTC. This codes for CASLQGLGSSGANVLTF.

The chain has TRBV27 and TRBJ2-5; 7 bases map to TRBD1. The CDR3 has 15 amino acids. Trimming at V came to 3 bases and at J to 5 bases, leaving 9 bases not matched to a gene. Per the germline V gene, CDR1 is MNHEY and CDR2 is SMNVEV (reference sequence). CDR3 sequence reads: CASSFSRTDRETQYF. CDR3 DNA sequence: TGTGCCAGCAGTTTCTCCAGGACGGACAGGGAGACCCAGTACTTC.